This TCR beta chain was sequenced for a study of vaccination and CD4 T cells after COVID-19 (dated by TCRdb to between 2021 and 2022). Looking at the study overall: SARS-CoV-2 positivity had been established in the convalescent patients by nasal swab PCR, and mild disease was recorded in several of these patients and severe disease in one. Post-COVID blood samples were collected from convalescent patients a median of roughly 100 days after diagnosis, with a range of about 30 to 180 days. The cultures were stimulated with overlapping spike peptide pools from SARS-CoV-2 and from the common cold coronaviruses HCoV-NL63, HCoV-OC43 and HCoV-229E. Participants received two doses of either the Pfizer-BioNTech BNT162b2 vaccine (n=8) or the Moderna mRNA-1273 vaccine (n=2). The spike-specific CD4+ TCR repertoire was compared before and after mRNA vaccination in approximately ten COVID-19 convalescent patients and a handful of infection-naive healthy vaccine recipients. The convalescent cohort included six males and four females, with two Hispanic individuals, seven Caucasians, two Asians and one multiracial person. Post-vaccine blood samples were obtained a median of around 74 days after the second vaccine dose, with a range of about 12 to 241 days. Control cultures used a CEFX viral epitope pool as positive control, an HIV-1 Nef peptide pool as negative control, or no peptide.

V is reduced by 2 bases and J by 3 bases, leaving a spacing of 11 bases between them. CDR1 and CDR2, per the germline V gene, are MNHEY and SVGAGI. The CDR3 contains 14 residues, cysteine and phenylalanine counted. Of the read, only the CDR3 DNA is kept; its 42 bases are in frame from base 1. Reading the label with the study, this specimen's treatment or condition is: approximately 9-day PBMC culture with coronavirus spike peptide pools or control peptides (ViraFEST assay). The ViraFEST assay was used in the study, in which antigen-specific T cells were expanded with peptide pools and expanded clonotypes were subsequently identified by TCR sequencing. The positive SARS-CoV-2 PCR tests of the convalescent patients were dated from March to December 2020, before the Alpha, Beta and Delta variants emerged in the United States. Under 2.5 million PBMCs per well were cultured in IMDM with approximately 5% human AB serum and 8 to 10 IU/ml IL-2, plus 10 ug/ml peptide pools. Half of the culture medium was replaced with fresh IL-2-containing medium on days 3 and 7. Once the cells had been in culture for around ten days, the EasySep CD4+ T cell isolation kit was used to isolate CD4+ T cells by negative selection. Ficoll-Paque Plus gradient centrifugation was used to isolate PBMCs from whole blood, and the isolated PBMCs were then either used fresh or cryopreserved at -140C. Triplicate wells were generally used for each culture condition.

Concerning this clonotype itself: Its antigen is not yet known. Base qualities are not recorded, but no much larger clone differs from it by a single base.

The protocol used for the library was PCR. DNA from cultured CD4+ T cells was subjected to TCR sequencing with the Oncomine TCR Beta short-read assay at the Johns Hopkins FTIC core. The QIAamp micro DNA kit was used to extract genomic DNA from the cultured CD4+ T cells. The Oncomine TCR Beta libraries from cultured CD4+ T cells were pooled using unique dual indexes and then sequenced on an Illumina iSeq 100. In the original analysis: Non-productive sequences were removed, and CDR3s that did not start with C, did not end with F or W, or were shorter than 7 amino acids were discarded. Antigen-specific clonotypes were identified using the MANAFEST web application through comparison of peptide-stimulated wells with reference and other culture wells. An FDR below 0.05, an odds ratio above 5, and a productive frequency above 0.1% in at least two of three replicate wells were required for clones to be considered positive. A clonotype was classed as cross-reactive if the clonotype showed significant expansion both in SARS-CoV-2 spike wells and in at least one common cold coronavirus spike condition. Levenshtein distances (stringdist) and unrooted phylogenetic trees (ape) in R version 3.6.1 were used to assess CDR3 homology. Using fastp at Q25 and MiXCR, TCRdb reprocessed the public reads and kept productive beta chains. Rows are combined by CDR3 protein, so each entry shows the most common genes and DNA. The V and J calls were determined by TCRdb, not by the authors. The sample data list 8,000 to 10,000 distinct CDR3 sequences, and less than 65% of these were observed just once. Around 21% of the sample is in the top ten clones.

Broad study findings and their caveats: In convalescent patients, a median approximately 86% of post-vaccine SARS-CoV-2-reactive clones were detected only after vaccination, suggesting vaccine-specific priming. Of the vaccine-specific clones found in convalescent patients, nearly all (304 of 307) were mono-reactive for SARS-CoV-2 spike instead of being cross-reactive with common cold coronaviruses. The median number of SARS-CoV-2-reactive clonotypes rose from approximately 20 after infection to some 37 after vaccination, but the change was not significant. Relatively few convalescent patients were included in the study, and early timepoints after natural infection were not analyzed.

This receptor was obtained from a human donor who had recovered from COVID-19. This chain is built from TRBV6-5 and TRBJ2-7, with the D gene not clear enough to name. The specimen was CD4+ T cells from blood, cultured in vitro. The nucleotide sequence reads TGTGCCAGCAGTTACGCGATGGGCGTCTACGAGCAGTACTTC. The translation is CASSYAMGVYEQYF.